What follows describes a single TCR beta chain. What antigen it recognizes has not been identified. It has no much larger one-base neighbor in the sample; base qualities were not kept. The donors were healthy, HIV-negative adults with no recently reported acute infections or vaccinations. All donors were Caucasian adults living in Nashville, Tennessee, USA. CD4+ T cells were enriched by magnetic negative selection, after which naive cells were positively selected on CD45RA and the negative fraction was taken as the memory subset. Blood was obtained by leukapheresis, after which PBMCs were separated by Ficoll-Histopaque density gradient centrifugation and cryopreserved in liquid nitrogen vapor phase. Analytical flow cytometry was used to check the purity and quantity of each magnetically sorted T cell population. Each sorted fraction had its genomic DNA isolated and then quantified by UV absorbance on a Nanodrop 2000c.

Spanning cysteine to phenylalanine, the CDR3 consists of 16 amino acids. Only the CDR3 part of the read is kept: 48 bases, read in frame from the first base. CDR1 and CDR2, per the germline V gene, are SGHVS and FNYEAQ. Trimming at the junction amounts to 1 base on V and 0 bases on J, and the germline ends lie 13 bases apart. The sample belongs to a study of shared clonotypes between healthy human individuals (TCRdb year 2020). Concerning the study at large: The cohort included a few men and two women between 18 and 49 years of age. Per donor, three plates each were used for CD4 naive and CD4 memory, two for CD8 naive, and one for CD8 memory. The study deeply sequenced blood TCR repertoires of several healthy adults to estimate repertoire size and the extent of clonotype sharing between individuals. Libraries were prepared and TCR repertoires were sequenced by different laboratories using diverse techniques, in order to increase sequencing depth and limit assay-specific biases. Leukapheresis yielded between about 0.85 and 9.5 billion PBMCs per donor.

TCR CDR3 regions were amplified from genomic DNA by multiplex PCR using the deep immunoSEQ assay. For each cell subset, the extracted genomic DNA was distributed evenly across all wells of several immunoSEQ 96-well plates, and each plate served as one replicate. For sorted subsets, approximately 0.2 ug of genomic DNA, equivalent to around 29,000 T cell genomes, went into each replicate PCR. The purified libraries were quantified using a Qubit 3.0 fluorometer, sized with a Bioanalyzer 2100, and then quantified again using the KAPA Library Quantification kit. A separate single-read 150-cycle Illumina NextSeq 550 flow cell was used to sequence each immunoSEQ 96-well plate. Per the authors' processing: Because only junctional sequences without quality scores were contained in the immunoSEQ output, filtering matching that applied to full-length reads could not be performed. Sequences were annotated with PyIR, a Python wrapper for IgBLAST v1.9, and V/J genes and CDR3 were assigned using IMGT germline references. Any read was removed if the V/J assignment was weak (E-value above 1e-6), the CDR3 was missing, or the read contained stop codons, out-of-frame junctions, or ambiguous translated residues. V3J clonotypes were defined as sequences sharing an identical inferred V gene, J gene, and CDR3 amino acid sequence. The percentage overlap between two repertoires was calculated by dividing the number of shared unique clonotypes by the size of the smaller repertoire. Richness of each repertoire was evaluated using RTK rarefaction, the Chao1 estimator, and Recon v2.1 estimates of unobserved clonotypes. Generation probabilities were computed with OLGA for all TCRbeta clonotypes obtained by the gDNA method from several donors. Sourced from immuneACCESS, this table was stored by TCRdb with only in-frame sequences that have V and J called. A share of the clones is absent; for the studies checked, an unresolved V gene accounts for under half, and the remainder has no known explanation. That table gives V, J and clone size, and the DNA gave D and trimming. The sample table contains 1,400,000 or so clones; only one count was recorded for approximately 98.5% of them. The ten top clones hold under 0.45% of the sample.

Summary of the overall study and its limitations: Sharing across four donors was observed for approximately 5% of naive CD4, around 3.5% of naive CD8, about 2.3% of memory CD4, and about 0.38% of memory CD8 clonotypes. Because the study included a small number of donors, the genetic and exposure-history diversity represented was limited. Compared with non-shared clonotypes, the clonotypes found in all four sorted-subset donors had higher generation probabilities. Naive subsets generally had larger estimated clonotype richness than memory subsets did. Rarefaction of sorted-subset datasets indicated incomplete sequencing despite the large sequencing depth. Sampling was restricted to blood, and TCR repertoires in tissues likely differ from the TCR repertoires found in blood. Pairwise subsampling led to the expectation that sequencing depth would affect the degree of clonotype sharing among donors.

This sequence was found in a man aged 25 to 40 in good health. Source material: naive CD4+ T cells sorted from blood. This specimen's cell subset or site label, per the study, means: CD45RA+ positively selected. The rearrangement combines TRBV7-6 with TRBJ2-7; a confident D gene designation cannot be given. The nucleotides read TGTGCCAGCAGCTTAGTGGTTGGAGCTAGCTCCTACGAGCAGTACTTC. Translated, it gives CASSLVVGASSYEQYF.